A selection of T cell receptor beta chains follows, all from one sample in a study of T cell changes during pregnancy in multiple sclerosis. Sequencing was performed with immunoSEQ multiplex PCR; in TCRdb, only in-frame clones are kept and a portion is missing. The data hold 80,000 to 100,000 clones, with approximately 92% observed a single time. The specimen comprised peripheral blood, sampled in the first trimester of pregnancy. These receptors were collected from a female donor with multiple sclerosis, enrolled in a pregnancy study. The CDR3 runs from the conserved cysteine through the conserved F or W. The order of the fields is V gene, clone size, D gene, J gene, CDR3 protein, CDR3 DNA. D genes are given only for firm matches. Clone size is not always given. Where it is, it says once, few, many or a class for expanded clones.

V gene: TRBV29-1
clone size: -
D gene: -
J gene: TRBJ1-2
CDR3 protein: CSAGHYGYTF
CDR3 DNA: TGCAGCGCGGGACATTACGGCTACACCTTC

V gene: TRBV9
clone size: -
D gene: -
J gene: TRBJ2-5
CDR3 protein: CASSSRGNAQETQYF
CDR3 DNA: TGTGCCAGCAGCTCAAGGGGAAACGCGCAAGAGACCCAGTACTTC

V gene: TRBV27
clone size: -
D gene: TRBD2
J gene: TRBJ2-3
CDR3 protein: CASSFIAGGTSTDTQYF
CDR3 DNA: TGTGCCAGCAGTTTTATCGCGGGAGGGACTAGCACAGATACGCAGTATTTT

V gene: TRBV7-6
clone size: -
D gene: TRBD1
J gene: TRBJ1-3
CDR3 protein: CASSIAGTAIGNTIYF
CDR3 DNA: TGTGCCAGCAGCATAGCCGGGACAGCTATCGGAAACACCATATATTTT

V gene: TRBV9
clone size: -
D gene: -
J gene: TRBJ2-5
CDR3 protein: CASSVVASRETQYF
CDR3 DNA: TGTGCCAGCAGCGTAGTGGCTAGTCGAGAGACCCAGTACTTC

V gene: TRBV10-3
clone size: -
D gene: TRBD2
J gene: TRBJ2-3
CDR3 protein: CAISDEFGAGPSDTQYF
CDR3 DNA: TGTGCCATCAGTGATGAATTTGGAGCGGGACCATCCGATACGCAGTATTTT

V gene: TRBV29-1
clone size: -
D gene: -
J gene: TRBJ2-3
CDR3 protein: CSVGPLSAPSTDTQYF
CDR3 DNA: TGCAGCGTCGGACCCCTTAGCGCACCTTCCACAGATACGCAGTATTTT

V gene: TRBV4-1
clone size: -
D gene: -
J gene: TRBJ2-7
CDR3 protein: CASSQASGSYEQYF
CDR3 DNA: TGCGCCAGCAGCCAAGCGTCGGGGTCCTACGAGCAGTACTTC

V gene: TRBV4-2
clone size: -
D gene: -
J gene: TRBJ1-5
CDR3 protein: CASSHPGQSDQPQHF
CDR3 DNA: TGTGCCAGCAGCCACCCAGGACAGTCCGATCAGCCCCAGCATTTT

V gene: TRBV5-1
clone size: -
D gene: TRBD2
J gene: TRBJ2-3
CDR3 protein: CASSSGLAGGEKSTDTQYF
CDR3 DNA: TGCGCCAGCAGCTCGGGACTAGCGGGAGGGGAGAAGAGCACAGATACGCAGTATTTT

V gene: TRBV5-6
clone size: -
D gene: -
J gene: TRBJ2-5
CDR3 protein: CASSRGQYQETQYF
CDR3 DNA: TGTGCCAGCAGCAGAGGACAGTACCAAGAGACCCAGTACTTC

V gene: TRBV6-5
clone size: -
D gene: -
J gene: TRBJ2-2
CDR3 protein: CASSYSNLRGELFF
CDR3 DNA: TGTGCCAGCAGTTACTCGAATCTCAGGGGGGAGCTGTTTTTT

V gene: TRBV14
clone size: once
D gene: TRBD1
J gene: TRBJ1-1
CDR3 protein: CASSQFRTGGRRAFF
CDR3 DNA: TGTGCCAGCAGCCAATTTAGAACAGGGGGGAGACGAGCTTTCTTT

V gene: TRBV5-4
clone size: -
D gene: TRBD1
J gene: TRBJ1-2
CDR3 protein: CASRLGQAYGYTF
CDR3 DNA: TGTGCCAGCAGACTAGGACAGGCCTATGGCTACACCTTC

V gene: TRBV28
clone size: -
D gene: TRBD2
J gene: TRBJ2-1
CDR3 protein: CASSLTLTGTTNEQFF
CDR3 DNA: TGTGCCAGCAGTTTAACTTTAACCGGGACTACAAATGAGCAGTTCTTC

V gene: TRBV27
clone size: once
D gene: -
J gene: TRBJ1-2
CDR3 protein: CASSLRRNNYGYTF
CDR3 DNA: TGTGCCAGCAGTTTACGGAGGAATAACTATGGCTACACCTTC

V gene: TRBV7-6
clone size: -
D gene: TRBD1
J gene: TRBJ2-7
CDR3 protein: CASSLRDRLYEQYF
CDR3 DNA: TGTGCCAGCAGCTTACGGGACAGGCTGTACGAGCAGTACTTC

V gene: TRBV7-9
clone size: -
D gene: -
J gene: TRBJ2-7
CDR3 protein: CASSGAWYEQYF
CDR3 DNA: TGTGCCAGCAGCGGGGCCTGGTACGAGCAGTACTTC

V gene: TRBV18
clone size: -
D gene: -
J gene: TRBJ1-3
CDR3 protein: CASSPKPGFGNTIYF
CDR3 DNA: TGTGCCAGCTCCCCGAAGCCCGGGTTTGGAAACACCATATATTTT

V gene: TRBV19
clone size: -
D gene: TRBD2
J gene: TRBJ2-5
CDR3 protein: CASNPGTSGLQETQYF
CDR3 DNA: TGTGCCAGTAATCCCGGGACTAGCGGCCTCCAAGAGACCCAGTACTTC